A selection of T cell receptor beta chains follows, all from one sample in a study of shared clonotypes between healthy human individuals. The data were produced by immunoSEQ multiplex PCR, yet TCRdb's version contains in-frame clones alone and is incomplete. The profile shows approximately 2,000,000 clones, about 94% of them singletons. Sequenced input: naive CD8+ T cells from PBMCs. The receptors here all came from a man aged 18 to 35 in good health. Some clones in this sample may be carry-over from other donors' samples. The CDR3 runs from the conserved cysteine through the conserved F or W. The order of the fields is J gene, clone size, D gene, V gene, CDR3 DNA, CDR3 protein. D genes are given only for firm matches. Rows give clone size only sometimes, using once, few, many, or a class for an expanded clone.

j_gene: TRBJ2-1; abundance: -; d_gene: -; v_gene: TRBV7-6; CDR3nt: TGTGCCAGCAGCCCTATGACACTAGACTTCGACAATGAGCAGTTCTTC; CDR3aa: CASSPMTLDFDNEQFF
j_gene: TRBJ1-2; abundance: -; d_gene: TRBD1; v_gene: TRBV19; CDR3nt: TGTGCCAGTAACCAAAGGGACAGGGAGGTCGGTGGCTACACCTTC; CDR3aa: CASNQRDREVGGYTF
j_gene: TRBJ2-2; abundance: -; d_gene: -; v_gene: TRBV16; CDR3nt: TGTGCCAGCAGCCCCCCACCGGGAGATATCACCGGGGAGCTGTTTTTT; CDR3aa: CASSPPPGDITGELFF
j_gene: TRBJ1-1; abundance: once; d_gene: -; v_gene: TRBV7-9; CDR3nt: TGTGCCAGCAGCTTAGGGTTCCCCAGGGGCACTGAAGCTTTCTTT; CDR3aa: CASSLGFPRGTEAFF
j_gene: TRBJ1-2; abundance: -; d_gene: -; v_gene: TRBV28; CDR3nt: TGTGCCAGCAGTTTAATGGGGGGTACTCATGGCTACACCTTC; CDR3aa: CASSLMGGTHGYTF
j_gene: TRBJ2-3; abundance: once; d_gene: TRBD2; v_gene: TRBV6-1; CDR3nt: TGTGCCAGCAGTGAACTGGCGGGAGGAGGTACAGATACGCAGTATTTT; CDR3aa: CASSELAGGGTDTQYF
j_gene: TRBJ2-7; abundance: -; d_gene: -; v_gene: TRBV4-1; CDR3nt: TGCGCCAGCAGCCAAGCGAATGTGGGCCGGGCCTACGAGCAGTACTTC; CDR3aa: CASSQANVGRAYEQYF
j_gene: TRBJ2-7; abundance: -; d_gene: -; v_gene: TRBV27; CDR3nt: TGTGCCAGCAGTTTATCGTTGGGCACAGTCTCCTACGAGCAGTACTTC; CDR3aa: CASSLSLGTVSYEQYF
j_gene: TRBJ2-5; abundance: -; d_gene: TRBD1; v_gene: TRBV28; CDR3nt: TGTGCCAGCAGTTCCGACGAAGAGGGACAGGGGTGGGAGACCCAGTACTTC; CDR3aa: CASSSDEEGQGWETQYF
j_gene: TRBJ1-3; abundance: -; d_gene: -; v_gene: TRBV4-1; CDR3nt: TGCGCCAGCAGCCCCCACCAATCGTACTCTGGAAACACCATATATTTT; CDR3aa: CASSPHQSYSGNTIYF
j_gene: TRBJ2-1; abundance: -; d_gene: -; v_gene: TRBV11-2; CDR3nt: TGTGCCAGCAGCTTACTAAGCGGGTCGCAGAATGAGCAGTTCTTC; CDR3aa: CASSLLSGSQNEQFF
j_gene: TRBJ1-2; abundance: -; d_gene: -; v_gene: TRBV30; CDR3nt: TGTGCCTGGACCCAAGGGCTGGGCTACACCTTC; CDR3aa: CAWTQGLGYTF
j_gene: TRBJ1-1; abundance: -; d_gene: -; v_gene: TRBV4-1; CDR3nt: TGCGCCAGCAGCCACAGGGTCGCCACTGAAGCTTTCTTT; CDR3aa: CASSHRVATEAFF
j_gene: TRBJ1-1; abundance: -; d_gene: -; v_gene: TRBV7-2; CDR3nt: TGTGCCAGCAGCTTAGCAGGGACTGGAACTGAAGCTTTCTTT; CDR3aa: CASSLAGTGTEAFF
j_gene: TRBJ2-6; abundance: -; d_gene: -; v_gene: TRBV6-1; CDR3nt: TGTGCCAGCAGTGAACTAAGGATCTCTGGGGCCAACGTCCTGACTTTC; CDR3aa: CASSELRISGANVLTF
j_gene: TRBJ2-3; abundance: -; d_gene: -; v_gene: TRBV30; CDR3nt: TGTGCCTGGAGTGAGGGTCCGGGTGGGTTGAGCACAGATACGCAGTATTTT; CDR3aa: CAWSEGPGGLSTDTQYF
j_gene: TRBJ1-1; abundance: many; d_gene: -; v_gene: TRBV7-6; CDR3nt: TGTGCCAGCAGCTTAAGCGCAGGGTTAGGTACTGAAGCTTTCTTT; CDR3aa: CASSLSAGLGTEAFF
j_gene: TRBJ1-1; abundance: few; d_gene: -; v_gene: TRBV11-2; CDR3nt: TGTGCCAGCAGCCTAGGTATCGGGGGTGGCACTGAAGCTTTCTTT; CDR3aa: CASSLGIGGGTEAFF
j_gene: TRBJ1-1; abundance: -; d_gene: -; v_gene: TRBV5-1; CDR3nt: TGCGCCAGCAGCTTGAGCGGGGGGCCGGCTTTCTTT; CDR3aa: CASSLSGGPAFF
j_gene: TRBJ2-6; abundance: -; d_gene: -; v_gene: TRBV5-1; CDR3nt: TGCGCCAGCAGCTTGAACAGTTACTCCTCTGGGGCCAACGTCCTGACTTTC; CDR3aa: CASSLNSYSSGANVLTF
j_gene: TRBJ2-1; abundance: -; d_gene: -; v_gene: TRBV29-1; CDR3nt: TGCAGCGTTGAAGAGTTGACAGTGCCCTACAATGAGCAGTTCTTC; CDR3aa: CSVEELTVPYNEQFF
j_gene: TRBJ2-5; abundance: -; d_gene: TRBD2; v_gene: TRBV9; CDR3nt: TGTGCCAGCAGCGTAGGAAGAGGGACTAGCGGGAGTGGGGAGACCCAGTACTTC; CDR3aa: CASSVGRGTSGSGETQYF
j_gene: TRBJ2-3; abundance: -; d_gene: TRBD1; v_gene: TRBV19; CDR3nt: TGTGCCAGTGGCGACCCTCTAGGCAGGGGGCATTTGAGAACAGATACGCAGTATTTT; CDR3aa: CASGDPLGRGHLRTDTQYF
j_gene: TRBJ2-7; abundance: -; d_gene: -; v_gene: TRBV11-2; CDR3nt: TGTGCCAGCAGCTTGGCAGGGAAATACGAGCAGTACTTC; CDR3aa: CASSLAGKYEQYF
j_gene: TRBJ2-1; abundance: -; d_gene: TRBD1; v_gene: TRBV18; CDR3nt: TGTGCCAGCTCACCCAGGGACAGCTCCTACAATGAGCAGTTCTTC; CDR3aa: CASSPRDSSYNEQFF